The 23 T cell receptor beta chains listed next were all sequenced from one sample in a study of blood T cell repertoires in COVID-19. Clones were sequenced by immunoSEQ multiplex PCR, and TCRdb holds only the in-frame ones, with some missing. The sample carries fewer than 250,000 clones, 87% recorded once. The sample was PBMCs or T cells enriched from blood (not recorded which). These TCRs come from a man younger than 40 who had recovered from COVID-19.

The CDR3 sequence is CASSEGTGLRARFF. The CDR3 DNA sequence: TGTGCCAGCAGTGAAGGGACAGGGCTCAGAGCGCGGTTCTTC. This chain uses TRBV2 with TRBJ2-1; 8 bases map to TRBD1. This CDR3 has 14 residues. The germline gives CDR1 SNHLY, CDR2 FYNNEI. The trim removed 1 base at V and 15 bases at J, leaving 11 bases unmatched.

V gene TRBV23-1 combines with J gene TRBJ1-1; possible D gene TRBD1, 5 bases. TRBV23-1 is placed among ORFs of uncertain function. This CDR3 is built from 14 residues. V was trimmed by 7 bases and J by 1 base, leaving 13 bases between them. The chain's CDR3 is CASTLIRGNTEAFF. In nucleotides, the CDR3 is TGCGCCAGCACCCTAATTAGGGGGAACACTGAAGCTTTCTTT.

This clone was counted once. The chain recombines TRBV18 with TRBJ1-1; D might be TRBD1 (6 bases). Trimming cost V 6 bases and J 1 base, with 15 bases left between them. The V gene's germline CDR1 is KGHSH and CDR2 LQKENI. The length of the CDR3 is 15 residues. CDR3 sequence: CASSPLGGWNTEAFF. CDR3 coding DNA: TGTGCCAGCTCCCCCTTAGGGGGTTGGAACACTGAAGCTTTCTTT.

This rearrangement joins TRBV3-1 (or the pseudogene TRBV3-2) to TRBJ1-6; no clear D gene. CDR1 LGHDT and CDR2 YNNKEL come from the germline V gene (reference sequence). V was pared by 3 bases and J by 7 bases, with 4 bases between. The CDR3 runs to 12 residues. The CDR3 protein is CASSQTNSPLHF. The CDR3 coding sequence is TGTGCCAGCAGCCAGACAAATTCACCCCTCCACTTT.

This rearrangement joins TRBV7-2 to TRBJ1-5; a weak D match, TRBD1 (5 bases). This CDR3 is 13 amino acids long. The ends were cut back, 5 bases at V and 4 bases at J, with 9 bases in the middle. CDR1 is SGHTA, CDR2 FQGNSA, per germline. The CDR3 is CASSLWTNQPQHF. In DNA, the CDR3 is TGTGCCAGCAGCCTCTGGACAAATCAGCCCCAGCATTTT.

The chain has TRBV12-5 and TRBJ2-3; 8 bases line up with TRBD2. Unmatched junction bases numbered 7, after V lost 6 bases and J lost 8 bases. The CDR3 has 13 residues. Germline V CDR1 and CDR2: LGHNT, FRNRAP. CDR3 sequence (DNA): TGTGCTAGTGGCCCCGGGGGGGCGGGTACGCAGTATTTT. Protein: CASGPGGAGTQYF.

The chain couples TRBV14 to TRBJ1-1, with D perhaps matching TRBD1 (5 bases). This CDR3 is 15 amino acids long. Germline values: CDR1 SGHDN, CDR2 FVKESK. The V end lost 1 base, the J end lost 1 base, and 10 bases lay between the germline ends. The CDR3 loop reads CASSQVGTPNTEAFF. CDR3 coding DNA: TGTGCCAGCAGCCAAGTAGGGACTCCGAACACTGAAGCTTTCTTT.

J is TRBJ1-2 and V is TRBV7-2; TRBD1 matches at 7 bases. CDR1 is SGHTA and CDR2 is FQGNSA in the germline V gene. The trim removed 8 bases at V and 8 bases at J, leaving 14 bases unmatched. The CDR3 is 14 residues long. The CDR3 coding sequence is TGTGCCAGCCCTCTAACTCAGGGGGGACGAGGCTACACCTTC. Translation gives CASPLTQGGRGYTF.

V usage is TRBV7-8 and J usage is TRBJ1-4, with D tentatively TRBD1 (6 bases). The CDR3 length is 16 residues. Looked up from germline, CDR1 is SGHVS and CDR2 is FQNEAQ. Between the trimmed V and J ends, which lost 4 bases and 7 bases, there was a span of 19 bases. This CDR3 reads CASSSRPGHSLEKLFF. In DNA, the CDR3 is TGTGCCAGCAGCTCCCGACCGGGACACTCTCTTGAAAAACTGTTTTTT. The full variable domain, rest sourced from reference TRBV7-8 and TRBJ1-4, is GAGVSQSPRYKVAKRGQDVALRCDPISGHVSLFWYQQALGQGPEFLTYFQNEAQLDKSGLPSDRFFAERPEGSVSTLKIQRTQQEDSAVYLCASSSRPGHSLEKLFFGSGTQLSVL.

The chain joins TRBV7-9 to TRBJ2-2; 7 bases align to TRBD1. Per germline, CDR1 SEHNR and CDR2 FQNEAQ (reference sequence). CDR3 size: 16 residues. After removal of 2 bases from V and 0 bases from J, the junction contained 3 bases not matched to a gene. Written as DNA, the CDR3 is TGTGCCAGCAGCTTAAGGGGGCCCGCGAACACCGGGGAGCTGTTTTTT. This translates into CASSLRGPANTGELFF. Together with reference TRBV7-9 and TRBJ2-2, the CDR3 gives the full variable domain: DTGVSQNPRHKITKRGQNVTFRCDPISEHNRLYWYRQTLGQGPEFLTYFQNEAQLEKSRLLSDRFSAERPKGSFSTLEIQRTEQGDSAMYLCASSLRGPANTGELFFGEGSRLTVL.

This chain uses TRBV29-1 with TRBJ2-7; 8 bases align to TRBD1. This CDR3 spans 15 amino acids. Trimming cost V 6 bases and J 6 bases; bases outside gene matches: 16. Germline V gene data show CDR1 as SQVTM and CDR2 as ANQGSEA. Written as DNA, the CDR3 is TGCAGCGTCCCTGGGAGGACAGGGAAATTTCTCGAGCAGTACTTC. Its translation: CSVPGRTGKFLEQYF.

This clone was picked up a small number of times. The chain has TRBV4-2 and TRBJ2-3; tentative D call: TRBD2 (6 bases). Between the trimmed V and J ends, which lost 0 bases and 2 bases, there was a span of 12 bases. CDR1 and CDR2 (germline): LGHNA, YNFKEQ. The CDR3 loop spans 16 amino acids. Written as DNA, the CDR3 is TGTGCCAGCAGCCAAGATCAGGACTACTACACAGATACGCAGTATTTT. Translating it yields CASSQDQDYYTDTQYF.

V usage is TRBV7-8 and J usage is TRBJ1-5, with TRBD1 as a possible D gene (5 bases). In germline, CDR1 is SGHVS, CDR2 FQNEAQ. V was cut by 6 bases and J by 0 bases, with 12 bases left in between. The CDR3 has 15 amino acids. CDR3 amino acids: CASSSTDSSNQPQHF. CDR3 sequence (DNA): TGTGCCAGCAGTTCAACCGACAGTAGCAATCAGCCCCAGCATTTT.

The J gene is TRBJ1-6, the V gene TRBV18, with 11 bases aligning to TRBD1. The CDR3 is 17 residues long. Germline CDR1 is KGHSH and CDR2 is LQKENI. After removal of 3 bases from V and 5 bases from J, the junction contained 6 bases not matched to a gene. CDR3 sequence reads: CASSPDGQGANNSPLHF. DNA for the CDR3: TGTGCCAGCTCACCTGATGGACAGGGGGCGAATAATTCACCCCTCCACTTT.

This rearrangement joins TRBV19 to TRBJ1-2; 7 nucleotides match TRBD1. Germline loops: CDR1 LNHDA, CDR2 SQIVND (reference sequence). The V segment lost 7 bases and the J segment 4 bases; nucleotides outside the gene matches: 15. There are 16 residues in the CDR3. CDR3 in DNA: TGTGCCAGTACGCGGGACAGCCTACCATCTACCTATGGCTACACCTTC. As protein: CASTRDSLPSTYGYTF.

V and J are TRBV7-2 and TRBJ2-7, with TRBD1 matching 10 bases. The CDR3 consists of 16 residues. V shed 4 bases, J shed 4 bases, and the junction held 10 bases outside the gene matches. Germline CDR1 and CDR2: SGHTA and FQGNSA. CDR3 protein: CASSSLTGGGRYEQYF. The CDR3 bases are TGTGCCAGCAGCTCCCTGACAGGGGGCGGGAGGTACGAGCAGTACTTC.

The chain couples TRBV6-5 to TRBJ2-2, with TRBD1 as a possible D gene (5 bases). Germline loops: CDR1 MNHEY, CDR2 SVGAGI. This CDR3 is 13 amino acids long. The V gene lost 10 bases and the J gene lost 3 bases, with 12 bases spanning the gap. CDR3 nucleotide sequence: TGTGCCACCGTCCAGGGTTACACCGGGGAGCTGTTTTTT. Amino acids: CATVQGYTGELFF.

The CDR3 DNA reads as TGTGCCAGCAGTCCTCTAGATTCACCCCTCCACTTT. It yields the protein CASSPLDSPLHF. J is TRBJ1-6 and V is TRBV2; D not resolved. Trimming stripped 5 bases from V and 8 bases from J, with 7 bases between. Germline values: CDR1 SNHLY, CDR2 FYNNEI. The CDR3 spans 12 residues.

The V gene is TRBV18, the J gene TRBJ1-5, with 11 bases lining up with TRBD1. V trimming: 4 bases; J trimming: 3 bases; junction bases outside the gene matches: 2. The germline V gene encodes CDR1 KGHSH and CDR2 LQKENI. The CDR3 runs 15 residues. CDR3 DNA: TGTGCCAGCTCACAGGGACAGGGGGTCAATCAGCCCCAGCATTTT. This sequence encodes CASSQGQGVNQPQHF. Looking up the rest from reference TRBV18 and TRBJ1-5 gives the full variable domain: NAGVMQNPRHLVRRRGQEARLRCSPMKGHSHVYWYRQLPEEGLKFMVYLQKENIIDESGMPKERFSAEFPKEGPSILRIQQVVRGDSAAYFCASSQGQGVNQPQHFGDGTRLSIL.

The V call is TRBV5-8, the J call TRBJ2-3; 8 bases map to TRBD2. The germline V gene encodes CDR1 SGHTS and CDR2 YDEGEE. This CDR3 spans 16 amino acids. The ends lost 4 bases at V and 2 bases at J; junction bases unmatched: 9. The CDR3 sequence is CASSMGIAGTTDTQYF. CDR3 bases: TGTGCCAGCAGCATGGGGATAGCGGGAACCACAGATACGCAGTATTTT.

A single count supports this clone. The chain uses TRBV4-1 and TRBJ1-1, with D possibly being TRBD1 (5 bases). Trimming pared 4 bases from V and 9 bases from J, leaving 15 bases between. Germline V CDR1 and CDR2: MGHRA, YSYEKL. This CDR3 has 13 amino acids. In DNA form, the CDR3 reads TGCGCCAGCAGCCCAATGCGTCGGGGGAAAGCTTTCTTT. Amino acids: CASSPMRRGKAFF.

The chain carries TRBV7-2 and TRBJ2-2, with D unresolved. There are 15 residues in the CDR3. V was cut by 3 bases and J by 1 base, with 9 bases left in between. Germline V gives CDR1 SGHTA, CDR2 FQGNSA. The CDR3 spells CASSFPRQNTGELFF. CDR3 bases: TGTGCCAGCAGCTTTCCGCGGCAGAACACCGGGGAGCTGTTTTTT.

This clone was counted once. The J gene is TRBJ1-3, the V gene TRBV6-2 or TRBV6-3; tentatively, D is TRBD1 (6 bases). The V end lost 5 bases, the J end lost 1 base, and 9 bases lay between the germline ends. The CDR3 runs to 14 residues. The germline V gene encodes CDR1 MNHEY and CDR2 SVGEGT. CDR3 nucleotides: TGTGCCAGCAGTGCAGGGGTGTCTGGAAACACCATATATTTT. Protein: CASSAGVSGNTIYF.